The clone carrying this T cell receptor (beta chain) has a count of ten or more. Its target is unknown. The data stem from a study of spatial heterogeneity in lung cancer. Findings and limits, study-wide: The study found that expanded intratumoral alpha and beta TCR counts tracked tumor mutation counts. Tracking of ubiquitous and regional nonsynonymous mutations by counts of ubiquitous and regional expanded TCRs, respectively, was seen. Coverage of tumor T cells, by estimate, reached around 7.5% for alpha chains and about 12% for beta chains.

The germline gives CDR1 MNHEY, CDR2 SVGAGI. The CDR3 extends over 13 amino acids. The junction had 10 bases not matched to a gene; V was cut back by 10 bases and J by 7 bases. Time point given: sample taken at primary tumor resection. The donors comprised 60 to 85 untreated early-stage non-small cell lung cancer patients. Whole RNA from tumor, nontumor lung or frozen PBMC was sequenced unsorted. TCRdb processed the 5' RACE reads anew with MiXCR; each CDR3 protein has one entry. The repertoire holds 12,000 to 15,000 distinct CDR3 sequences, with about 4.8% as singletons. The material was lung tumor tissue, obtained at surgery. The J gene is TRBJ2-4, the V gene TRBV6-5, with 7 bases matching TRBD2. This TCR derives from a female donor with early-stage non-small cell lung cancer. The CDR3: CATGPQGGNIQYF. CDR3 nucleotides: TGTGCCACAGGCCCCCAGGGAGGGAACATTCAGTACTTC.